Sequencing of this T cell receptor (beta chain) was carried out in a study of T-cell reconstitution after alpha-beta-depleted transplantation in children. Unique molecular identifiers were incorporated when the TCRbeta library was constructed. TCRdb analysed the PCR reads with MiXCR anew, one entry per CDR3 protein. The data hold hundreds of thousands of distinct CDR3 sequences, with approximately 29% observed a single time. The CDR3 has 14 amino acids. Germline CDR1 is KGHDR and CDR2 is SFDVKD. Trimming cost V 5 bases and J 3 bases, with 11 bases left between them. Here the sequenced sample was PBMCs from the stem cell graft donor, taken from the stem cell graft. The sequence was obtained from a human donor who donated a stem cell graft to a child with aplastic anemia. V usage is TRBV24-1 and J usage is TRBJ2-3; D not resolved. The CDR3 protein is CATSVPGTTDTQYF. DNA for the CDR3: TGTGCCACCAGTGTCCCGGGTACTACAGATACGCAGTATTTT.